The 4 T cell receptor beta chains below come from one sample, sequenced in a study of CD8 T cells in ankylosing spondylitis. TCRdb reprocessed the 5' RACE reads via MiXCR and lists one record per CDR3 protein. The sample shows approximately 350,000 distinct CDR3 sequences, roughly 14% of them seen only once. Input material: blood, either unsorted or a sorted T cell fraction (not recorded which). Every receptor here comes from a male donor with ankylosing spondylitis or in good health (not recorded which).

The genes are TRBV20-1 and TRBJ2-1; 9 bases agree with TRBD2. From germline, CDR1 is DFQATT and CDR2 SNEGSKA (reference sequence). V lost 4 bases to trimming and J lost 7 bases; unmatched junction nucleotides: 8. This CDR3 is 14 amino acids long. The CDR3, as DNA: TGCAGTGCTACCAGCGGGAGGAGGGGGAATGAGCAGTTCTTC. This codes for CSATSGRRGNEQFF.

The chain combines TRBV28 with TRBJ2-7; possibly TRBD2 for D (6 bases). The germline V gene has CDR1 MDHEN and CDR2 SYDVKM. The CDR3 consists of 13 residues. V shed 6 bases and J shed 4 bases, with 13 bases lying between them. The CDR3 region is CASSSPGLYEQYF. The CDR3 DNA is TGTGCCAGCAGCTCCCCGGGACTTTACGAGCAGTACTTC.

The chain links TRBV10-2 to TRBJ2-6; D not certain. Trimming left V 4 bases short and J 4 bases short, with 11 bases between. The CDR3 length is 15 residues. CDR1 is WSHSY and CDR2 is SAAADI in the germline V gene. CDR3 residues: CASSVWGTGANVLTF. DNA of the CDR3: TGCGCCAGCAGTGTATGGGGAACCGGGGCCAACGTCCTGACTTTC.

This clonotype was detected a few times. The rearrangement joins TRBV25-1 to TRBJ2-1; 8 positions agree with TRBD1. Germline-derived CDR1 and CDR2 are MGHDK and SYGVNS. The junction had 14 bases not matched to a gene; V was cut back by 5 bases and J by 5 bases. The CDR3 covers 17 residues. Here the CDR3 DNA reads TGTGCCAGCAGTTTCCTCCTCCCCCAGGGGGCTAACAATGAGCAGTTCTTC. Its protein is CASSFLLPQGANNEQFF.